Listed below are T cell receptor beta chains from one sample, sequenced in a study of blood T cell repertoires in COVID-19. Sequenced by immunoSEQ multiplex PCR; TCRdb stores in-frame clones only, minus some. The sample carries hundreds of thousands of clones, about 89% recorded once. Specimen: peripheral blood. These receptors were collected from a woman between 25 and 40 years old with acute or convalescent COVID-19. The CDR3 runs from the conserved cysteine through the conserved F or W. Fields, in order: J gene, V gene, clone size, D gene, CDR3 DNA, CDR3 protein. The D gene is left open where the match is weak. A row's size may be missing; if present it is once, few, many or a size class.

TRBJ2-3,TRBV21-1,NA,NA,TGTGCCAGCAAGCCGGGACTAGCGGGGGGGCCATCGACAGATACGCAGTATTTT,CASKPGLAGGPSTDTQYF
TRBJ1-2,TRBV29-1,NA,NA,TGCAGCGTGGTGACAGCTTACTATGGCTACACCTTC,CSVVTAYYGYTF
TRBJ2-5,TRBV18,NA,TRBD1,TGTGCCAGCTCACACCCCGGGACAGGGGAGATGGGAGAGACCCAGTACTTC,CASSHPGTGEMGETQYF
TRBJ2-7,TRBV7-8,NA,NA,TGTGCCAGCAGCTTAATCCCCGGGACCTACGAGCAGTACTTC,CASSLIPGTYEQYF
TRBJ2-6,TRBV7-6,NA,NA,TGTGCCAGCAGCGCACGAACAGCTGGGGCCAACGTCCTGACTTTC,CASSARTAGANVLTF
TRBJ1-3,TRBV24-1,NA,NA,TGTGCCACCAGTGATGGACAGTTCTTATATTTT,CATSDGQFLYF
TRBJ1-2,TRBV28,NA,NA,TGTGCCAGCTTGCTTCTCCAGGGGATTAACTATGGCTACACCTTC,CASLLLQGINYGYTF
TRBJ2-5,TRBV7-3,NA,TRBD1,TGTGCCAGCAGCTGGACAGGGCAAGAGACCCAGTACTTC,CASSWTGQETQYF
TRBJ1-4,TRBV19,NA,NA,TGTGCCAGTAGTATTTCGGCGGGACAACTGTTTTTT,CASSISAGQLFF
TRBJ2-7,TRBV5-6,NA,NA,TGTGCCAGCAGCTTGGGAGCGGGCGAGCAGTACTTC,CASSLGAGEQYF
TRBJ2-5,TRBV6-5,once,TRBD2,TGTGCCAGCTCTAGCGGGGGGGGTCAAGAGACCCAGTACTTC,CASSSGGGQETQYF
TRBJ2-5,TRBV9,NA,TRBD2,TGTGCCAGCAGCGTAGCAGCTAGCGGGCAAGAGACCCAGTACTTC,CASSVAASGQETQYF
TRBJ1-1,TRBV5-1,NA,NA,TGCGCCAGCAGCTGGGCGGGGAGTGAAGCTTTCTTT,CASSWAGSEAFF
TRBJ2-7,TRBV3-1/TRBV3-2,NA,TRBD1,TGTGCCAGCAGCCAAATGGTGGGACAGGGAGACTACGAGCAGTACTTC,CASSQMVGQGDYEQYF
TRBJ1-2,TRBV4-1,NA,NA,TGCGCCAGCAGCCAGGCCTCCTTCTATGGCTACACCTTC,CASSQASFYGYTF
TRBJ2-1,TRBV7-9,NA,TRBD1,TGTGCCACGGGTAAGGGACAGTCCTACAATGAGCAGTTCTTC,CATGKGQSYNEQFF
TRBJ2-3,TRBV5-1,NA,TRBD2,TGCGCCAGCAGCTGGGAGCGGGGGCACACAGATACGCAGTATTTT,CASSWERGHTDTQYF
TRBJ1-3,TRBV18,NA,NA,TGTGCCAGCTCACAGTCCGGGGGGCAGCGTGGAAACACCATATATTTT,CASSQSGGQRGNTIYF
TRBJ2-5,TRBV24-1,NA,TRBD2,TGTGCCACCTCCTCCACTAGCGGGGTTGAGACCCAGTACTTC,CATSSTSGVETQYF
TRBJ1-2,TRBV7-3,NA,NA,TGTGCCAGCAGCTTAACCCCGAGAGTACGGCACCAGGGAAACTATGGCTACACCTTC,CASSLTPRVRHQGNYGYTF
TRBJ2-1,TRBV7-6,NA,TRBD2,TGTGCCAGCAGCCACGGACTAGCGGTTTACAATGAGCAGTTCTTC,CASSHGLAVYNEQFF
TRBJ2-3,TRBV9,NA,NA,TGTGCCAGCAGCATCCTTGGGGGGGGCGGAAGCACAGATACGCAGTATTTT,CASSILGGGGSTDTQYF
TRBJ2-5,TRBV3-1/TRBV3-2,NA,TRBD2,TGTGCCAGCAGCCCGATTAGCGGGGCGACCACAGTCCACCAAGAGACCCAGTACTTC,CASSPISGATTVHQETQYF
TRBJ2-7,TRBV27,NA,NA,TGTGCCAGCAGTCCAGGCCCCGACAGGTACTCCTACGAGCAGTACTTC,CASSPGPDRYSYEQYF
TRBJ2-1,TRBV6-5,NA,TRBD1,TGTGCCAGCAGTTCGGGACAGGTCTACAATGAGCAGTTCTTC,CASSSGQVYNEQFF
TRBJ1-4,TRBV12-2,NA,NA,TGTGCAAGTCGCTTCCGATGCGAGTCCAATGAAAAACTGTTTTTT,CASRFRCESNEKLFF
TRBJ2-3,TRBV30,NA,TRBD2,TGTGCCTGGAGTTCTAGCGGGGGAACAGATACGCAGTATTTT,CAWSSSGGTDTQYF
TRBJ2-7,TRBV30,NA,NA,TGTGCCTGGAGCGACGACAGATACGAGCAGTACTTC,CAWSDDRYEQYF
TRBJ1-1,TRBV18,NA,NA,TGTGCCAGCTCACCCAATCCCGGGGAGGGCACTGAAGCTTTCTTT,CASSPNPGEGTEAFF
TRBJ2-3,TRBV3-1/TRBV3-2,NA,TRBD2,TGTGCCAGCAGCCAAGTCGGAGCGGGGGGAATAGATACGCAGTATTTT,CASSQVGAGGIDTQYF
TRBJ2-2,TRBV6-5,few,TRBD2,TGTGCCAGCAGTCCTGCGGGGGGAGGGGGTGAGGAGCTGTTTTTT,CASSPAGGGGEELFF
TRBJ1-2,TRBV12-5,NA,TRBD1,TGTGCTAGTGGCCGGACAGGGTTTAATGGCTACACCTTC,CASGRTGFNGYTF
TRBJ1-3,TRBV2,NA,NA,TGTGCCAGCAGTCTAGACTCTGGAAACACCATATATTTT,CASSLDSGNTIYF
TRBJ2-5,TRBV21-1,NA,NA,TGTGCCAGCAGCGCCCGCCAGGGACAAGAGACCCAGTACTTC,CASSARQGQETQYF
TRBJ2-1,TRBV5-1,NA,TRBD2,TGCGCCAGCAGCTGGACTAGCGGGAATTACAATGAGCAGTTCTTC,CASSWTSGNYNEQFF
TRBJ1-6,TRBV5-4,NA,NA,TGTGCCAGCAGCTTGCGGGGAAGTAATTCACCCCTCCACTTT,CASSLRGSNSPLHF
TRBJ2-1,TRBV19,NA,TRBD1,TGTGCCAGTAGTATGTGGAACGGCTTCGGGGACAGTGAGCAGTTCTTC,CASSMWNGFGDSEQFF
TRBJ1-2,TRBV30,NA,NA,TGTGCCTGGAAAGCGCCGACGAGGAGACTTCTTGGCTACACCTTC,CAWKAPTRRLLGYTF